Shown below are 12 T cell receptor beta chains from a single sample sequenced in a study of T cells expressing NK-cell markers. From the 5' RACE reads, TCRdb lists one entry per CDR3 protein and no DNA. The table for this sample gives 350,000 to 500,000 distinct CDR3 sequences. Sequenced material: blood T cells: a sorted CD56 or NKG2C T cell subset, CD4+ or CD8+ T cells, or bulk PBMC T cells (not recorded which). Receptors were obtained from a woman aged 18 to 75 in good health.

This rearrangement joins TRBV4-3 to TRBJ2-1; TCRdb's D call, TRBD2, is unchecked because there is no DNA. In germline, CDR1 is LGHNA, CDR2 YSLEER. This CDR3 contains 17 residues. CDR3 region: CASSRIPLGGLENEQFF.

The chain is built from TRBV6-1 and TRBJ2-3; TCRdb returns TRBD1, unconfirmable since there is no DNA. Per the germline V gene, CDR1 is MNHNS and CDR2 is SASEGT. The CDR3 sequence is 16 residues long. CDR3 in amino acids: CASRGTGGHRTDTQYF.

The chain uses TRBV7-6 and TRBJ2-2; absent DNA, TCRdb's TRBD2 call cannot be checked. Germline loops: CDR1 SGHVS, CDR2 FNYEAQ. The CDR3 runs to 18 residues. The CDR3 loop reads CASSIPGLAGANTGELFF.

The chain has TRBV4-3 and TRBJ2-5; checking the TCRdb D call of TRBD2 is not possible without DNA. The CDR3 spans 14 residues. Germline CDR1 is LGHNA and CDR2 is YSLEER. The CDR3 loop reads CASPAWGFYETQYF.

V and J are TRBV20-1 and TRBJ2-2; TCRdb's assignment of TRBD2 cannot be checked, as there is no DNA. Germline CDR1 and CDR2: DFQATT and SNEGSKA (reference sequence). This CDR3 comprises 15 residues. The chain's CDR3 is CSAPLVATNTGELFF.

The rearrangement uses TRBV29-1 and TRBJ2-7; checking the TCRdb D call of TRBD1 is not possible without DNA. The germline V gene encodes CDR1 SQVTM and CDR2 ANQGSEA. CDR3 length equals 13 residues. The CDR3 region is CSGKTGTTYEQYF.

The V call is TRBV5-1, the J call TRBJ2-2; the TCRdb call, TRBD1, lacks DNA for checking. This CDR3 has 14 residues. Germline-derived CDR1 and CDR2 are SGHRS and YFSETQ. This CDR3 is CASSTQQVAGELFF.

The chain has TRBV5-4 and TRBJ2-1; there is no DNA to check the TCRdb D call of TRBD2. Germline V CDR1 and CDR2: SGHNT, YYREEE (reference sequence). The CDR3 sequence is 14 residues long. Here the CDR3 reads CASHLALSYNEQFF.

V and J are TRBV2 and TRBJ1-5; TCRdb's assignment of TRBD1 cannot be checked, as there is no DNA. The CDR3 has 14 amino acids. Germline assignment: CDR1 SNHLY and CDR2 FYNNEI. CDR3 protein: CASTPGQTNQPQHF.

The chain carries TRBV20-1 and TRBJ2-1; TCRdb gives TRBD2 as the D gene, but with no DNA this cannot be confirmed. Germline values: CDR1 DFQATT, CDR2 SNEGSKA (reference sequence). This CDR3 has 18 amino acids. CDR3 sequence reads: CSAHGLAGGPRSYNEQFF.

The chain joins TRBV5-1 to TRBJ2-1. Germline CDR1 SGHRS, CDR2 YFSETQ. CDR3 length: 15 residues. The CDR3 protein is CASSSDSKPYNEQFF.

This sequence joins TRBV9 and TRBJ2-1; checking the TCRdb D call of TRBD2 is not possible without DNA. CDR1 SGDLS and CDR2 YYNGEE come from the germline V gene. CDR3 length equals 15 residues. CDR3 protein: CASSVERGGTGEQFF.